Below are 17 T cell receptor beta chains sequenced from a single sample in a study of glioma-infiltrating T cells. The iRepertoire nested amplicon-rescue multiplex PCR amplified TCR alpha and beta CDR3s from RNA. A single record per CDR3 protein comes from TCRdb applying MiXCR to the multiplex PCR reads. The sample yields some 130,000 distinct CDR3 sequences, about 25% seen once. The sequencing input was glioma tissue, nonneoplastic brain tissue, or PBMCs (not recorded which). The receptors shown here come from a human donor with low-grade glioma or glioblastoma, undergoing nonglioma brain surgery, or in good health (not recorded which).

This clonotype occurred many times. V is TRBV20-1 and J is TRBJ1-5, with D perhaps TRBD1 (5 bases). The ends were cut back, 4 bases at V and 5 bases at J, with 15 bases in the middle. Germline CDR1 and CDR2: DFQATT and SNEGSKA (reference sequence). The CDR3 runs 14 residues. The CDR3 protein is CSATKQALDQPQHF. CDR3 DNA: TGCAGTGCTACGAAACAGGCTCTCGATCAGCCCCAGCATTTT.

Note on this clonotype: This clone may be a read error of a much larger clone one base away. The rearrangement uses TRBV6-2 or TRBV6-3 and TRBJ1-2; D remains ambiguous. CDR1 is MNHEY and CDR2 is SVGEGT in the germline V gene. This CDR3 region has 14 residues. The CDR3 DNA follows: TGTGCCAGCAGTTACTATGCGACGGGGTATGGCTACGCCTTC. Protein product: CASSYYATGYGYAF.

This chain links TRBV20-1 with TRBJ2-1; D is unclear. Between the trimmed V and J ends, which lost 6 bases and 5 bases, there was a span of 20 bases. The CDR3 runs to 15 residues. The V gene's germline CDR1 is DFQATT and CDR2 SNEGSKA (reference sequence). CDR3 sequence: CSAGKWTKAHNEQFF. DNA for the CDR3: TGCAGTGCCGGAAAATGGACGAAGGCCCACAATGAGCAGTTCTTC.

This clonotype was seen at least ten times. V is TRBV6-2 or TRBV6-3 and J is TRBJ2-3; TRBD2 might be the D (6 bases). CDR1 and CDR2 from the germline V gene are MNHEY and SVGEGT. The CDR3 is made up of 19 amino acids. V dropped 0 bases and J dropped 1 base, with 20 bases sitting between them. Written as DNA, the CDR3 is TGTGCCAGCAGTTACTCCCCCCCTGGGCGGCGGGAACGCACAGATACGCAGTATTTT. This translates into CASSYSPPGRRERTDTQYF.

DNA for the CDR3: TGTGCCAGCAGTTCCGATGCCTACGAGCAGTACGTC. Translated, it gives CASSSDAYEQYV. The chain has TRBV7-9 and TRBJ2-7; D is ambiguous. Germline V gene data show CDR1 as SEHNR and CDR2 as FQNEAQ (reference sequence). CDR3 length: 12 residues. Trimming left V 6 bases short and J 2 bases short, with 8 bases between.

This clonotype occurred many times. The chain recombines TRBV4-1 with TRBJ1-1; possibly TRBD1 for D (6 bases). Germline V gene sequence: CDR1 MGHRA, CDR2 YSYEKL. V shed 4 bases and J shed 5 bases, with 14 bases lying between them. The CDR3 extends over 14 amino acids. As DNA, the CDR3 is TGCGCCAGCAGCCCTCTTACAGGGAGTACTGAAGCTTTCTTT. It translates to CASSPLTGSTEAFF.

The chain joins TRBV7-2 to TRBJ2-5; 8 bases fit TRBD1. Trimming cost V 6 bases and J 5 bases; bases outside gene matches: 5. Germline V gene sequence: CDR1 SGHTA, CDR2 FQGNSA. The CDR3 is 13 amino acids. CDR3 region: CASSLRQGETQYF. Written as DNA, the CDR3 is TGTGCCAGCAGTTTGAGACAGGGGGAGACCCAGTACTTC.

The chain employs TRBV5-1 and TRBJ2-2; unclear D gene. Germline V gives CDR1 SGHRS, CDR2 YFSETQ. V lost 6 bases to trimming and J lost 1 base, with 10 bases between them. The CDR3 consists of 14 residues. CDR3 coding DNA: TGCGCCAGCACCGGGTCTGGGAACACCGGGGAGCTGTTTTTT. As protein: CASTGSGNTGELFF.

A word on this clonotype: A read error may produce the germline difference seen at one junction end. The chain carries TRBV6-2 or TRBV6-3 and TRBJ2-3, with 9 bases identical to TRBD2. From germline, CDR1 is MNHEY and CDR2 SVGEGT. CDR3 size: 15 residues. CDR3 nucleotide sequence: TGTGCCAGCAGGGAGGGCGGGGGGGCCTCAGATACGCGGTATTTT. This codes for CASREGGGASDTRYF.

This clonotype was recorded many times. The chain uses TRBV15 and TRBJ1-1; 7 nucleotides line up with TRBD1. Losses at the gene ends were 0 bases for V and 8 bases for J; bases not matched to a gene: 3. CDR1 LNHNV and CDR2 YYDKDF come from the germline V gene (reference sequence). The length of the CDR3 is 13 residues. The CDR3, as DNA: TGTGCCACCAGCAGAGATCCGGACAGGGAAGCTTTCTTT. Protein product: CATSRDPDREAFF.

This clonotype appeared a few times. The chain links TRBV25-1 to TRBJ2-4; 9 bases align to TRBD1. The CDR3 consists of 14 residues. The germline CDR1 and CDR2 sequences are MGHDK and SYGVNS. The trim removed 3 bases at V and 6 bases at J, leaving 3 bases unmatched. The CDR3 loop is CASSESGQGNIQYF. The CDR3 DNA reads TGTGCCAGCAGTGAGTCGGGACAGGGAAACATTCAGTACTTC.

This clonotype was counted at least ten times. The chain uses TRBV4-1 and TRBJ1-5; D not resolved. The CDR3 runs 15 residues. V lost 1 base and J 4 bases, leaving 11 bases between the germline ends. Per the germline V gene, CDR1 is MGHRA and CDR2 is YSYEKL. CDR3 bases: TGCGCCAGCAGCCAAGGCGTACGAGGTAATCAGCCCCAGCATTTT. Translated: CASSQGVRGNQPQHF.

A note on this clonotype: This clone may be a read error of a much larger clone one base away. The chain links TRBV15 to TRBJ2-5, with D uncertain. Germline V gives CDR1 LNHNV, CDR2 YYDKDF (reference sequence). The length of the CDR3 is 14 residues. The CDR3 bases are TGTGCCACCAGCAGAGATCGACATCAAGAGACCCTGTACTTC. As protein: CATSRDRHQETLYF.

There are many counts of this clonotype. The CDR3, as DNA: TGCGCCAGCAGCCCAGAGGGGTGGGCTGAAGCTTTCTTT. It encodes CASSPEGWAEAFF. J is TRBJ1-1 and V is TRBV4-1, with a possible D match to TRBD1 (5 bases). V gave up 4 bases and J gave up 6 bases, with 12 bases separating them. CDR1 and CDR2 (germline): MGHRA, YSYEKL. This CDR3 has 13 residues.

J is TRBJ2-2 and V is TRBV24-1; D assignment may be TRBD1 or TRBD2 (6 bases each). Trimming removed 1 base at V and 3 bases at J, with 17 bases between. Germline loops: CDR1 KGHDR, CDR2 SFDVKD. The CDR3 covers 18 residues. CDR3 nucleotides: TGTGCCACCAGTGATTTCTCCCTTCGAAGGGGGGACACCGGGGAGCTGTTTTTT. It translates to CATSDFSLRRGDTGELFF.

The chain employs TRBV5-1 and TRBJ1-6, with TRBD1 matching 9 bases. The CDR3 consists of 17 residues. Germline V gene data show CDR1 as SGHRS and CDR2 as YFSETQ. The junction had 10 bases not matched to a gene; V was cut back by 0 bases and J by 9 bases. The CDR3 nucleotides read TGCGCCAGCAGCTTGGCCTCCCGGACAGGGGATGGTTCACCCCTCCACTTT. Its protein is CASSLASRTGDGSPLHF.

This clonotype has only a few counts. The chain is built from TRBV7-3 and TRBJ2-1; 9 bases match TRBD2. CDR3 length equals 14 residues. CDR1 and CDR2 from the germline V gene are SGHTA and FQGTGA. Trimming at V came to 3 bases and at J to 9 bases, leaving 6 bases not matched to a gene. The CDR3 loop reads CASSLASGAGEQFF. The CDR3 nucleotides are TGTGCCAGCAGCTTGGCTAGCGGGGCCGGTGAGCAGTTCTTC.